The 2 T cell receptor beta chains listed next were all sequenced from one sample in a study of cytomegalovirus exposure and HLA in healthy donors. PCR employed 60 Vbeta and 13 Jbeta primers. TCRdb's copy holds only in-frame clones and misses some; the assay was immunoSEQ multiplex PCR. The table records about 130,000 clones, roughly 70% of them present only once. Sequenced: PBMCs. These receptors all stem from a man aged 35-49 years in good health and CMV-seronegative.

Comment on this clone: Germline and junction disagree at one end, which may indicate a read error. This chain uses TRBV30 with TRBJ2-5; TRBD1 is a possible D gene (6 bases). The CDR3 extends over 14 amino acids. Germline V gives CDR1 GTSNPN, CDR2 SVGIG (reference sequence). CDR3 sequence reads: CAWRTQGGQKTQYF. CDR3 bases: TGTGCCTGGAGGACACAGGGTGGCCAAAAGACCCAGTACTTC.

The chain joins TRBV2 to TRBJ2-3; 8 bases align to TRBD2. V lost 6 bases and J lost 4; bases outside the gene matches: 9. The CDR3 is 15 amino acids. Germline V gene data show CDR1 as SNHLY and CDR2 as FYNNEI. The CDR3 DNA reads TGTGCCAGCAGCGCAGCGGGGGCGAAGGCAGATACGCAGTATTTT. Amino acids: CASSAAGAKADTQYF.